The rows below give T cell receptor beta chains drawn from one sample of a study of post-analysis software for immune sequencing data. TCRdb analysed the PCR reads with MiXCR anew, one entry per CDR3 protein. The table has approximately 360,000 distinct CDR3 sequences, around 37% seen once. The sequenced sample consisted of blood. The source is a girl between 5 and 17 years old with multiple sclerosis. Each CDR3 is given with its conserved first and last residue. The order of the fields is J gene, clone size, V gene, D gene, CDR3 DNA, CDR3 protein. D genes are given only for firm matches. Clone size is given for some rows only: seen once, a few or many times, or a class if the clone is expanded.

>TRBJ2-7|few|TRBV24-1|TRBD2
TGTGCCACCAGTGATCCCTACTCGGGGGGAACCTACGAGCAGTACTTC
CATSDPYSGGTYEQYF
>TRBJ2-1|NA|TRBV12-3/TRBV12-4|NA
TGTGCCAGCAGTTCTCACGGAAGGGGCTCCTACAATGAGCAGTTCTTC
CASSSHGRGSYNEQFF
>TRBJ2-1|few|TRBV20-1|TRBD2
TGCAGTGCAAGTATTTGGGGGGGCTACAATGAGCAGTTCTTC
CSASIWGGYNEQFF
>TRBJ2-1|once|TRBV15|NA
TGTGCCACCAGCAGTGACGGGACTCCCGGGCAGTTCTTC
CATSSDGTPGQFF
>TRBJ2-5|NA|TRBV2|TRBD2
TGTGCCAGCGTGCGGGAGGGGAGCGGCCAAGAGACCCAGTACTTC
CASVREGSGQETQYF
>TRBJ2-1|NA|TRBV6-2/TRBV6-3|TRBD2
TGTGCCAGCATCCGCCGGACTAGCGGAGACAATGAGCAGTTCTTC
CASIRRTSGDNEQFF
>TRBJ2-1|NA|TRBV12-3/TRBV12-4|TRBD1
TGTGCCAGCAGTTTAGTTAAGACAGGGGGGGTATTCAATGAGCAGTTCTTC
CASSLVKTGGVFNEQFF
>TRBJ2-7|few|TRBV5-5|NA
TGTGCCAGCAGCTTGGAACCAGGGGTGAGGGAGCAGTACTTC
CASSLEPGVREQYF
>TRBJ1-2|NA|TRBV14|TRBD1
TGTGCCAGCAGCCCGGACAGGGGGTATGGCTGCACCTTC
CASSPDRGYGCTF
>TRBJ1-5|NA|TRBV18|NA
TGTGCCAGTTCCGGGGGGACCGATCAGCCCCAGCATTTT
CASSGGTDQPQHF
>TRBJ2-1|many|TRBV20-1|TRBD2
TGCAGTGCCCCTCAGGCTAGCGGGACCAATGAGCAGTTCTTC
CSAPQASGTNEQFF
>TRBJ2-7|many|TRBV12-5|TRBD2
TGTGCTAGTGGTCCCGGGACTAGCGTCCACGAGCAGTACTTC
CASGPGTSVHEQYF
>TRBJ2-7|NA|TRBV20-1|TRBD2
TGCAGTGCTAGAGAAGATAGCGGGTTTTACGAGCAGTACTTC
CSAREDSGFYEQYF
>TRBJ1-6|NA|TRBV7-3|NA
TGTGCCAGCAGCTTAGGAGGGGCGGATAATTCACCCCTCCACTTT
CASSLGGADNSPLHF
>TRBJ2-7|NA|TRBV20-1|NA
TGCAGTGCTCCTACTAGTTCCTACGAGCAGTACTTC
CSAPTSSYEQYF
>TRBJ2-3|NA|TRBV28|NA
TGTGCCAGCAGTATATTCGACGGGGCCACAGATACGCAGTATTTT
CASSIFDGATDTQYF
>TRBJ1-2|NA|TRBV27|NA
TGTGCCAGCAGTTTAAGGACACCCAGGGACAACTATGGCTACACCTTC
CASSLRTPRDNYGYTF
>TRBJ1-4|NA|TRBV6-5|NA
TGTGCCAGCGGCCTCCGGGAGGAAAAACTGTTTTTT
CASGLREEKLFF
>TRBJ1-1|few|TRBV16|NA
TGTGCCAGCAGCCATACAGGGAGTGGCACTGAAGCTTTCTTT
CASSHTGSGTEAFF
>TRBJ1-1|few|TRBV6-5|NA
TGTGCCAGCAGTTACTCGACGACGACTGAAGCTTTCTTT
CASSYSTTTEAFF
>TRBJ2-3|NA|TRBV20-1|NA
TGCATTGCCCCTCCGACTGGAGATACGCAGTATTTT
CIAPPTGDTQYF
>TRBJ1-2|NA|TRBV4-3|TRBD1
TGCGCCAGCGGGCCCCAAGACGGACAGGGGGCAAATGGCTACACCTTC
CASGPQDGQGANGYTF
>TRBJ2-2|once|TRBV6-4|NA
TGTGCCAGCAGTGACCACCCCGGATGGGAGCTGTTTTTT
CASSDHPGWELFF
>TRBJ1-1|NA|TRBV12-3/TRBV12-4|NA
TGTGCCAGCAGTTTTTCCCCAATTTCTACTGAGGACGCTGAAGCTTTCTTT
CASSFSPISTEDAEAFF
>TRBJ2-7|few|TRBV7-2|NA
TGTGCCAGCAGCTTGATGGGGGCCGAGCAGTACTTC
CASSLMGAEQYF
>TRBJ1-1|few|TRBV18|NA
TGTGCCAGCTCACAACAGGGCCCGAACACTGAAGCTTTCTTT
CASSQQGPNTEAFF
>TRBJ1-1|few|TRBV12-3/TRBV12-4|NA
TGTGCCAGCAGTCCTCGGACAGCGAACACTGAAGCTTTCTTT
CASSPRTANTEAFF
>TRBJ2-7|NA|TRBV6-2/TRBV6-3|NA
TGTGCCAGCAGCTCGACAGACTTCTCCTACGAGCAGTACTTC
CASSSTDFSYEQYF
>TRBJ1-4|few|TRBV6-1|NA
TGTGCCAGCAGTCGAGGGAACAGCCACCAGGCTAATGAAAAACTGTTTTTT
CASSRGNSHQANEKLFF
>TRBJ2-3|NA|TRBV6-2/TRBV6-3|NA
TGTGCCAGCAGTTACCGGGATCAGGGTACGCAGTATTTT
CASSYRDQGTQYF